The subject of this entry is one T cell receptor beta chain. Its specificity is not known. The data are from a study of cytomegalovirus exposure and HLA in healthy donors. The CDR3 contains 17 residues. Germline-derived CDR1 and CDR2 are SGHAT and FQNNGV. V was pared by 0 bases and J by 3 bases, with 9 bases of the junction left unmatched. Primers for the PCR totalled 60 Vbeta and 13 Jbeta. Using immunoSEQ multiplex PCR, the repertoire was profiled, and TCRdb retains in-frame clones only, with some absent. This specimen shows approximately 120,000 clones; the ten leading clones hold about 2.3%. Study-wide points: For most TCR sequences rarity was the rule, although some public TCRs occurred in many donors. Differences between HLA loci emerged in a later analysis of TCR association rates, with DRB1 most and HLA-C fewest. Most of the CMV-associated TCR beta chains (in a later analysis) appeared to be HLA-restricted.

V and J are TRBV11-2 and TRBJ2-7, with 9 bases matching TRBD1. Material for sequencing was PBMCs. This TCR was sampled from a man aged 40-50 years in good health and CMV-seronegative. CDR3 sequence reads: CASSLDFRTGVGYEQYF. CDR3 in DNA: TGTGCCAGCAGCTTAGACTTCAGGACAGGGGTAGGCTACGAGCAGTACTTC. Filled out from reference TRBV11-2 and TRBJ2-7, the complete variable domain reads EAGVAQSPRYKIIEKRQSVAFWCNPISGHATLYWYQQILGQGPKLLIQFQNNGVVDDSQLPKDRFSAERLKGVDSTLKIQPAKLEDSAVYLCASSLDFRTGVGYEQYFGPGTRLTVT.